The 30 T cell receptor beta chains presented below share a single source sample, sequenced in a study of T cell responses to AZD1222 COVID-19 vaccine. Method: immunoSEQ multiplex PCR; TCRdb's copy keeps in-frame clones and lacks some. The table has 130,000 to 150,000 clones, roughly 92% seen once; the top ten hold 1.5% to 2%. The sample here was peripheral blood, taken on day 0 of AZD1222 vaccination. The receptors stem from an adult in good health.

The V gene is TRBV11-3, the J gene TRBJ2-1; D is possibly TRBD1 (6 bases). The ends were cut back, 5 bases at V and 5 bases at J, with 13 bases in the middle. Per the germline V gene, CDR1 is SGHNT and CDR2 is YENEEA. The CDR3 has 14 amino acids. CDR3 protein: CASSLEPGDNEQFF. The CDR3 nucleotides read TGTGCCAGCAGCCTTGAGCCAGGGGACAATGAGCAGTTCTTC.

This CDR3 reads CASSLGLFYTF. The CDR3 DNA reads as TGTGCCAGCAGTTTAGGGCTTTTCTACACCTTC. V gene TRBV28 combines with J gene TRBJ1-2; D remains unclear. V was pared by 2 bases and J by 10 bases, with 8 bases between. The CDR3 runs 11 residues. Germline lookup yields CDR1 MDHEN and CDR2 SYDVKM.

J is TRBJ1-2 and V is TRBV6-1; 9 bases are shared with TRBD1. CDR3 length: 15 amino acids. V trimming: 3 bases; J trimming: 7 bases; junction bases outside the gene matches: 9. Germline assignment: CDR1 MNHNS and CDR2 SASEGT. In DNA form, the CDR3 reads TGTGCCAGCAGTGACCCTACAGGGGGCTTGGTTGGCTACACCTTC. Translation gives CASSDPTGGLVGYTF.

This chain joins TRBV7-8 and TRBJ2-1; the D is unclear. The V gene's germline CDR1 is SGHVS and CDR2 FQNEAQ. The CDR3 spans 15 residues. Trimming cost V 5 bases and J 7 bases, with 18 bases left between them. CDR3 sequence (DNA): TGTGCCAGCAGCCCCGGTACGGCGGCCGGGAATGAGCAGTTCTTC. The encoded protein is CASSPGTAAGNEQFF.

The chain employs TRBV11-1 and TRBJ2-1, with 10 bases matching TRBD2. The CDR3 runs 16 residues. Germline V gene sequence: CDR1 SGHAT, CDR2 FQDESV (reference sequence). The junction had 7 bases not matched to a gene; V was cut back by 4 bases and J by 4 bases. The CDR3 nucleotides read TGTGCCAGCAGCTACCCAAGCGGGAGGGGATACAATGAGCAGTTCTTC. Translating gives CASSYPSGRGYNEQFF.

CDR3 in amino acids: CASRGPFEAFF. For the CDR3, the DNA is TGTGCCAGCAGGGGCCCGTTCGAAGCTTTCTTT. The chain couples TRBV28 to TRBJ1-1, with D unclear. Germline CDR1 reads MDHEN; CDR2 reads SYDVKM. CDR3 length equals 11 residues. V was clipped by 6 bases and J by 8 bases, with 10 bases between them.

This chain links TRBV30 with TRBJ1-2, with a weak D call TRBD1 (5 bases). The CDR3 consists of 12 residues. CDR1 and CDR2 (germline): GTSNPN, SVGIG (reference sequence). V dropped 3 bases and J dropped 7 bases, with 12 bases sitting between them. The CDR3 is CAWRSPGSGYTF. The CDR3 DNA reads as TGTGCCTGGAGGAGCCCAGGGTCTGGCTACACCTTC.

The V gene is TRBV9, the J gene TRBJ1-1; D is unclear. CDR1 and CDR2 from the germline V gene are SGDLS and YYNGEE. The CDR3 has 15 residues. The V and J ends lost 1 base and 1 base respectively, with 11 bases between them. CDR3 region: CASSVLSGGNTEAFF. CDR3 DNA: TGTGCCAGCAGCGTACTTTCCGGAGGGAACACTGAAGCTTTCTTT.

The rearrangement uses TRBV27 and TRBJ1-2; 8 bases map to TRBD1. Germline lookup yields CDR1 MNHEY and CDR2 SMNVEV (reference sequence). CDR3 size: 15 residues. V lost 6 bases to trimming and J lost 0 bases; unmatched junction nucleotides: 6. This CDR3 is CASSPGGSANYGYTF. The CDR3 bases are TGTGCCAGCAGCCCAGGGGGCTCGGCTAACTATGGCTACACCTTC.

The CDR3 bases are TGTGCCACCAGCGCCCTCGGACAGGTCCTCCCTTACAATGAGCAGTTCTTC. The encoded protein is CATSALGQVLPYNEQFF. This chain joins TRBV15 and TRBJ2-1, with TRBD1 matching over 7 bases. J was trimmed by 4 bases and V by 5 bases; bases with no gene match: 14. The CDR3 extends over 17 amino acids. CDR1 LNHNV and CDR2 YYDKDF come from the germline V gene (reference sequence).

J is TRBJ1-2 and V is TRBV7-6; 7 positions match TRBD1. The CDR3 length is 16 residues. Looked up from germline, CDR1 is SGHVS and CDR2 is FNYEAQ. V shed 1 base, J shed 0 bases, and the junction held 5 bases outside the gene matches. CDR3 residues: CASSLGDSKANYGYTF. In DNA, the CDR3 is TGTGCCAGCAGCTTAGGGGACAGCAAAGCTAACTATGGCTACACCTTC.

This clone was seen only once. The rearrangement links TRBV28 to TRBJ2-7; possibly TRBD1 for D (6 bases). The V and J ends lost 1 base and 6 bases respectively, with 13 bases between them. Germline V CDR1 and CDR2: MDHEN, SYDVKM. This CDR3 contains 14 residues. This CDR3 is CASSLFRQVGEQYF. The CDR3 region has the DNA TGTGCCAGCAGTTTATTTCGACAGGTGGGCGAGCAGTACTTC.

The chain carries TRBV7-9 and TRBJ1-2, with D tentatively TRBD1 (5 bases). Germline assignment: CDR1 SEHNR and CDR2 FQNEAQ (reference sequence). V lost 5 bases and J 8 bases, leaving 12 bases between the germline ends. The CDR3 totals 12 residues. Here the CDR3 DNA reads TGTGCCAGCAGCCACGTTGGGGCCGGCTACACCTTC. Its protein is CASSHVGAGYTF.

The genes are TRBV4-1 and TRBJ1-5; a possible D gene is TRBD1 (6 bases). This CDR3 region has 16 residues. Germline V gene lookup returns CDR1 MGHRA and CDR2 YSYEKL. The V end was cut by 0 bases, the J end by 2 bases, with 11 bases between. The CDR3 region is CASSQERGFGNQPQHF. The DNA for the CDR3 is TGCGCCAGCAGCCAAGAAAGGGGGTTTGGCAATCAGCCCCAGCATTTT.

The chain recombines TRBV6-1 with TRBJ2-2, with TRBD1 matching over 10 bases. The CDR3 length is 15 residues. From germline, CDR1 is MNHNS and CDR2 SASEGT. V gave up 3 bases and J gave up 7 bases; unmatched junction bases: 5. As DNA, the CDR3 is TGTGCCAGCAGTGAGCTGACAGGGGGCGGCGGGGAGCTGTTTTTT. Its protein is CASSELTGGGGELFF.

This clone was found a few times. The chain has TRBV5-1 and TRBJ2-1; 10 positions agree with TRBD2. V was pared by 0 bases and J by 10 bases, with 4 bases of the junction left unmatched. The CDR3 consists of 14 residues. Germline V gives CDR1 SGHRS, CDR2 YFSETQ. CDR3 nucleotide sequence: TGCGCCAGCAGCTTGGCAGCTAGCGGGGGAGAGCAGTTCTTC. This translates into CASSLAASGGEQFF.

V is TRBV6-5 and J is TRBJ1-5, with 8 positions matching TRBD1. This CDR3 region has 14 residues. CDR1 is MNHEY and CDR2 is SVGAGI in the germline V gene. V trimming: 6 bases; J trimming: 4 bases; junction bases outside the gene matches: 5. CDR3 nucleotides: TGTGCCAGCAGGGACAGGGCCCTAAATCAGCCCCAGCATTTT. This encodes CASRDRALNQPQHF.

J is TRBJ2-1 and V is TRBV2, with a tentative D call TRBD1 (6 bases). V was clipped by 10 bases and J by 6 bases, with 25 bases between them. Germline V gives CDR1 SNHLY, CDR2 FYNNEI. This CDR3 has 16 residues. The CDR3 sequence: CAIHLTWGRLGNEQFF. The CDR3 DNA follows: TGTGCCATCCACCTTACGTGGGGGCGCCTCGGCAATGAGCAGTTCTTC.

The rearrangement uses TRBV28 and TRBJ2-1, with 7 bases lining up with TRBD2. The germline V gene encodes CDR1 MDHEN and CDR2 SYDVKM. Trimming removed 5 bases from V and 0 bases from J; junction bases left unmatched: 16. This CDR3 comprises 19 residues. The CDR3 loop reads CASSSPSLGGGSSYNEQFF. The CDR3 region has the DNA TGTGCCAGCAGTAGTCCTTCTCTTGGCGGGGGTAGCTCCTACAATGAGCAGTTCTTC.

This chain links TRBV9 with TRBJ1-1; D is unresolved. Germline V gene sequence: CDR1 SGDLS, CDR2 YYNGEE. The CDR3 extends over 13 amino acids. V was trimmed by 0 bases and J by 0 bases, leaving 3 bases between them. The CDR3 loop is CASSVDMNTEAFF. In DNA form, the CDR3 reads TGTGCCAGCAGCGTAGACATGAACACTGAAGCTTTCTTT. Full variable domain (remainder filled in from reference TRBV9 and TRBJ1-1): DSGVTQTPKHLITATGQRVTLRCSPRSGDLSVYWYQQSLDQGLQFLIQYYNGEERAKGNILERFSAQQFPDLHSELNLSSLELGDSALYFCASSVDMNTEAFFGQGTRLTVV.

A single count supports this clone. The rearrangement uses TRBV5-1 and TRBJ1-4; D is perhaps TRBD1 (6 bases). The V gene's germline CDR1 is SGHRS and CDR2 YFSETQ. CDR3 length equals 15 residues. Trimming shortened V by 5 bases and J by 4 bases, and 15 bases separated the two germline ends. CDR3 residues: CASRQGPSINEKLFF. The CDR3 DNA sequence: TGCGCCAGCAGACAGGGTCCATCAATTAATGAAAAACTGTTTTTT.

This clone has just one count. The CDR3 here is CASSVKGNYSPLHF. DNA of the CDR3: TGCGCCAGCAGTGTCAAGGGTAATTATTCACCCCTCCACTTT. The chain carries TRBV10-1 and TRBJ1-6; no reliable D call. CDR3 length: 14 amino acids. Trimming removed 4 bases at V and 8 bases at J, with 12 bases between. CDR1 and CDR2 (germline): WNHNN, SYGVQD (reference sequence).

A note on this clone: Other DNA sequences within the sample encode an identical CDR3. V gene TRBV5-1 combines with J gene TRBJ1-2; no definite D call. Trimming stripped 0 bases from V and 6 bases from J, with 6 bases between. This CDR3 region has 12 residues. The germline V gene encodes CDR1 SGHRS and CDR2 YFSETQ. The CDR3 DNA sequence: TGCGCCAGCAGCTTGGATCGGGATGGCTACACCTTC. Its protein is CASSLDRDGYTF.

This rearrangement joins TRBV28 to TRBJ2-7; 7 bases line up with TRBD1. Germline V CDR1 and CDR2: MDHEN, SYDVKM. The CDR3 consists of 16 residues. Trimming at V came to 3 bases and at J to 0 bases, leaving 8 bases not matched to a gene. The CDR3 DNA is TGTGCCAGCAGTTTTACCCCGGGACAGAGCTCCTACGAGCAGTACTTC. Translated: CASSFTPGQSSYEQYF.

This sequence joins TRBV9 and TRBJ1-3, with 7 bases that match TRBD1. Per the germline V gene, CDR1 is SGDLS and CDR2 is YYNGEE. V shed 0 bases and J 2 bases; nucleotides not matched to a gene: 2. CDR3 size: 15 residues. The CDR3: CASSVGGTAGNTIYF. The CDR3 DNA reads TGTGCCAGCAGCGTAGGCGGGACAGCTGGAAACACCATATATTTT.

This chain joins TRBV2 and TRBJ2-2; TRBD2 matches 16 bases. The CDR3 length is 16 residues. The J segment lost 4 bases and the V segment lost 9 bases, leaving 5 bases of the junction unmatched. Germline CDR1 is SNHLY and CDR2 is FYNNEI. CDR3 loop: CARGLAGGRATGELFF. Here the CDR3 DNA reads TGTGCCAGGGGACTAGCGGGAGGGCGCGCCACCGGGGAGCTGTTTTTT.

The CDR3 loop is CASSPRPEREGRGETQYF. CDR3 in DNA: TGCGCCAGCAGTCCTAGACCCGAGCGGGAGGGCCGAGGAGAGACCCAGTACTTC. The genes are TRBV4-1 and TRBJ2-5; 10 positions match TRBD2. CDR1 is MGHRA, CDR2 YSYEKL, per germline. Germline trimming cut 6 bases from V and 4 bases from J; bases unmatched to any gene: 17. CDR3 length: 18 amino acids.

The chain couples TRBV12-5 to TRBJ2-7; a possible D gene is TRBD1 (6 bases). Trimming stripped 1 base from V and 2 bases from J, with 18 bases between. This CDR3 contains 17 residues. Germline values: CDR1 LGHNT, CDR2 FRNRAP. The CDR3 sequence is CASGLASTGTHPYEQYF. CDR3 nucleotides: TGTGCTAGTGGTTTGGCGAGTACCGGGACACATCCCTACGAGCAGTACTTC.

V and J are TRBV3-1 (or the pseudogene TRBV3-2) and TRBJ2-5; a weak D match, TRBD2 (5 bases). Germline CDR1 and CDR2: LGHDT and YNNKEL (reference sequence). V was trimmed by 1 base and J by 5 bases, leaving 8 bases between them. The CDR3 extends over 13 amino acids. DNA of the CDR3: TGTGCCAGCAGCCAAGGAGGGTCGGAGACCCAGTACTTC. Amino acids: CASSQGGSETQYF.

The chain has TRBV25-1 and TRBJ2-1, with 8 bases fitting TRBD1. Germline trimming cut 3 bases from V and 9 bases from J; bases unmatched to any gene: 13. The CDR3 consists of 16 residues. Germline CDR1 MGHDK, CDR2 SYGVNS. CDR3 sequence (DNA): TGTGCCAGCAGTGAGCCGGGACAGGTCGGCACTGGTGAGCAGTTCTTC. Encoded protein: CASSEPGQVGTGEQFF.